This TCR beta chain originates from a study of blood T cell repertoires in COVID-19. Study background: The United States, Italy and Spain supplied acute and convalescent COVID-19 samples. PBMCs, B-cell-depleted T cells, or T cells were the source of the cDNA or gDNA that made up the material.

The germline V gene has CDR1 SGHRS and CDR2 YFSETQ. Trimming cost V 2 bases and J 6 bases, with 8 bases left between them. This CDR3 spans 12 amino acids. As handled by the study authors: For nucleated cells, counts were estimated from reference gene primer amplification. Measured with immunoSEQ multiplex PCR; TCRdb has only the in-frame clones, and not every one. That table is the source of V, J and clone size, and D and trimming were worked out from the DNA. The repertoire has hundreds of thousands of clones, around 89% of them found once; the top ten carry roughly 5%. This sequence joins TRBV5-1 and TRBJ1-2; weak D call: TRBD1 (6 bases). Source material: peripheral blood. The clonotype originates from a middle-aged man with acute or convalescent COVID-19. The CDR3 reads CASSLQGNGYTF. CDR3 sequence (DNA): TGCGCCAGCAGCTTACAGGGAAATGGCTACACCTTC.